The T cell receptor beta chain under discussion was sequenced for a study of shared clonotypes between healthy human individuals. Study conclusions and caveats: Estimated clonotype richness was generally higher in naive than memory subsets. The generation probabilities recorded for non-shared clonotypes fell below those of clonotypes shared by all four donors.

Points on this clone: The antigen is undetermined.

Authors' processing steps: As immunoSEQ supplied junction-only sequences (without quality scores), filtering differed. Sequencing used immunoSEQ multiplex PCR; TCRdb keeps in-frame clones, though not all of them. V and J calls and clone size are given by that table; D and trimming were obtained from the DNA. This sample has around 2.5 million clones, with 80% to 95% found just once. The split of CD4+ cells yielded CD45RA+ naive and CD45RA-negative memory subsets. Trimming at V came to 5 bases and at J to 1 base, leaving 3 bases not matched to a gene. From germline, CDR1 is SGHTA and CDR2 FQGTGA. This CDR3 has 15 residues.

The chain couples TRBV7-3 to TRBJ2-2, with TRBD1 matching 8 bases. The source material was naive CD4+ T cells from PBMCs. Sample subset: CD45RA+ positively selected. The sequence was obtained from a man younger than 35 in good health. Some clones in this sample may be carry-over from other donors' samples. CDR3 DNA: TGTGCCAGCAGCACGGACAGGGAGAACACCGGGGAGCTGTTTTTT. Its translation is CASSTDRENTGELFF.